The 16 T cell receptor beta chains listed next were all sequenced from one sample in a study of blood T cell repertoires in COVID-19. Sequencing was performed with immunoSEQ multiplex PCR; in TCRdb, only in-frame clones are kept and a portion is missing. The sample shows some 240,000 clones, about four fifths of them seen only once. Sequences were obtained from peripheral blood. Every receptor here comes from a woman aged 80 or over with COVID-19, enrolled during active disease.

The chain employs TRBV19 and TRBJ2-7, with a possible D match to TRBD2 (5 bases). Trimming shortened V by 1 base and J by 6 bases, and 13 bases separated the two germline ends. The CDR3 consists of 14 residues. Germline lookup yields CDR1 LNHDA and CDR2 SQIVND (reference sequence). In DNA form, the CDR3 reads TGTGCCAGTAGTATAGTAAAAGAGGGTCGCGAGCAGTACTTC. Its translation: CASSIVKEGREQYF.

This rearrangement joins TRBV4-1 to TRBJ2-7; D might be TRBD2 (5 bases). Between the trimmed V and J ends, which lost 2 bases and 6 bases, there was a span of 11 bases. Germline assignment: CDR1 MGHRA and CDR2 YSYEKL. This CDR3 is built from 13 residues. The CDR3 DNA is TGCGCCAGCAGCCAACACGGGATCCCCGAGCAGTACTTC. Encoded protein: CASSQHGIPEQYF.

The CDR3 protein is CASSNGQAKNTEAFF. The CDR3 DNA follows: TGCGCCAGCAGCAACGGACAGGCAAAGAACACTGAAGCTTTCTTT. The V gene is TRBV5-1, the J gene TRBJ1-1; 7 bases match TRBD1. CDR3 length: 15 amino acids. Germline-derived CDR1 and CDR2 are SGHRS and YFSETQ. V trimming: 4 bases; J trimming: 1 base; junction bases outside the gene matches: 7.

CDR3 amino acids: CASSQSMGGARSSGNTIYF. CDR3 bases: TGTGCCAGCAGTCAATCGATGGGGGGGGCTCGTAGCTCTGGAAACACCATATATTTT. This chain joins TRBV6-6 and TRBJ1-3; a possible D gene is TRBD1 (6 bases). This CDR3 region has 19 residues. Looked up from germline, CDR1 is MNHNY and CDR2 is SVGAGI (reference sequence). Between the trimmed V and J ends, which lost 5 bases and 0 bases, there was a span of 23 bases.

This clone was seen more than once but under ten times. The chain uses TRBV6-2 or TRBV6-3 and TRBJ2-3; 9 bases fit TRBD1. From germline, CDR1 is MNHEY and CDR2 SVGEGT. The length of the CDR3 is 16 residues. V was clipped by 6 bases and J by 2 bases; unmatched bases: 9. The CDR3 loop reads CASSDRGRGLTDTQYF. The CDR3 bases are TGTGCCAGCAGCGACAGGGGGAGGGGGCTCACAGATACGCAGTATTTT.

The V gene is TRBV6-5, the J gene TRBJ1-2, with D unclear. The CDR3 spans 13 residues. Germline lookup yields CDR1 MNHEY and CDR2 SVGAGI. The V end lost 9 bases, the J end lost 6 bases, and 17 bases lay between the germline ends. The CDR3 DNA follows: TGTGCCAGTAGGGAGGGAAGGGTCGATGGCTACACCTTC. This translates into CASREGRVDGYTF.

This chain joins TRBV30 and TRBJ2-6; unclear D gene. CDR1 and CDR2 (germline): GTSNPN, SVGIG (reference sequence). The CDR3 consists of 12 residues. The CDR3 bases are TGTGGGGCCTCCTCTGGGGCCAACGTCCTGACTTTC. Translation: CGASSGANVLTF.

The V call is TRBV5-1, the J call TRBJ1-1, with D unresolved. The V end lost 4 bases, the J end lost 6 bases, and 16 bases lay between the germline ends. The CDR3 consists of 14 residues. CDR1 SGHRS and CDR2 YFSETQ come from the germline V gene. This chain's CDR3 is CASSPNTLNPEAFF. CDR3 DNA sequence: TGCGCCAGCAGCCCGAATACCCTAAACCCTGAAGCTTTCTTT.

On this clone: This specimen includes other DNA sequences encoding the same CDR3. The chain carries TRBV5-1 and TRBJ1-1, with a weak D call TRBD1 (5 bases). The V end lost 0 bases, the J end lost 2 bases, and 8 bases lay between the germline ends. Germline V gene lookup returns CDR1 SGHRS and CDR2 YFSETQ. The CDR3 has 14 amino acids. As DNA, the CDR3 is TGCGCCAGCAGCTTGGGACAGAGAAACACTGAAGCTTTCTTT. It translates to CASSLGQRNTEAFF. The variable domain in full, with the rest retrieved from reference TRBV5-1 and TRBJ1-1, is KAGVTQTPRYLIKTRGQQVTLSCSPISGHRSVSWYQQTPGQGLQFLFEYFSETQRNKGNFPGRFSGRQFSNSRSEMNVSTLELGDSALYLCASSLGQRNTEAFFGQGTRLTVV.

The CDR3 bases are TGCAGCGTTTCCGCGGGAGCCGATACGCAGTATTTT. It translates to CSVSAGADTQYF. The chain links TRBV29-1 to TRBJ2-3, with 7 bases that match TRBD2. This CDR3 spans 12 amino acids. J was trimmed by 6 bases and V by 5 bases; bases with no gene match: 5. Germline CDR1 is SQVTM and CDR2 is ANQGSEA.

The chain carries TRBV27 and TRBJ2-7; maybe TRBD2 (5 bases). CDR3 length: 14 amino acids. CDR1 is MNHEY and CDR2 is SMNVEV in the germline V gene (reference sequence). Trimming left V 5 bases short and J 2 bases short, with 13 bases between. In DNA form, the CDR3 reads TGTGCCAGCAGTCCCCCCGGGAAGGCCTACGAGCAGTACTTC. Residues: CASSPPGKAYEQYF.

The CDR3, as DNA: TGTGCCAGCAGCTTAGGGACCGGGACAGCGTCTGGAAACACCATATATTTT. This gives the protein CASSLGTGTASGNTIYF. The V call is TRBV7-8, the J call TRBJ1-3, with TRBD1 identical over 7 bases. CDR1 and CDR2 (germline): SGHVS, FQNEAQ. J was trimmed by 1 base and V by 1 base; bases with no gene match: 7. The CDR3 is 17 residues long.

This clone is a singleton in its sample. The genes are TRBV7-8 and TRBJ1-1; D perhaps matches TRBD1 (5 bases). Trimming removed 1 base at V and 8 bases at J, with 14 bases between. The CDR3 is made up of 14 amino acids. The germline V gene has CDR1 SGHVS and CDR2 FQNEAQ. The CDR3 nucleotides read TGTGCCAGCAGCTTAGGACAGCCCGTAGCCGAAGCTTTCTTT. Residues: CASSLGQPVAEAFF.

CDR3 in amino acids: CASSGQGGETQYF. CDR3 coding DNA: TGTGCCAGCTCGGGACAGGGAGGTGAGACCCAGTACTTC. The chain combines TRBV18 with TRBJ2-5, with TRBD1 matching over 9 bases. CDR1 and CDR2 from the germline V gene are KGHSH and LQKENI. Unmatched junction bases numbered 4, after V lost 6 bases and J lost 5 bases. CDR3 length: 13 residues.

The rearrangement links TRBV27 to TRBJ1-1, with D perhaps TRBD1 (5 bases). Trimming cost V 8 bases and J 0 bases, with 13 bases left between them. CDR1 MNHEY and CDR2 SMNVEV come from the germline V gene (reference sequence). CDR3 length: 14 residues. The CDR3 reads CASGKGLMNTEAFF. CDR3 bases: TGTGCCAGCGGGAAGGGACTGATGAACACTGAAGCTTTCTTT.

This chain joins TRBV30 and TRBJ1-5, with TRBD1 matching 8 bases. CDR1 and CDR2 from the germline V gene are GTSNPN and SVGIG (reference sequence). The CDR3 totals 13 residues. V was pared by 5 bases and J by 3 bases, with 3 bases of the junction left unmatched. DNA for the CDR3: TGTGCCTGGGCGACAGGGGTCAATCAGCCCCAGCATTTT. Translating it yields CAWATGVNQPQHF.